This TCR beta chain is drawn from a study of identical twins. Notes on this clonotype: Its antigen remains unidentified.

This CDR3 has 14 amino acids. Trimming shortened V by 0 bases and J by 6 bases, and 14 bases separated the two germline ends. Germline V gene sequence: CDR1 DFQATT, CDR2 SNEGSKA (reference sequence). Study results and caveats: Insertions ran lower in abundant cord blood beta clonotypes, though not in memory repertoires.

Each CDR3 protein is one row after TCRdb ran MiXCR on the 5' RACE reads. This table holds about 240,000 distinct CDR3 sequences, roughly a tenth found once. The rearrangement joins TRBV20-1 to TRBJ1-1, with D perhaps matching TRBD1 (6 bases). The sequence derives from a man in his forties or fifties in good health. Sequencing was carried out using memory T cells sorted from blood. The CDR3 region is CSARDSSGDSEAFF. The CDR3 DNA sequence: TGCAGTGCTAGAGATTCGTCAGGGGATTCTGAAGCTTTCTTT.